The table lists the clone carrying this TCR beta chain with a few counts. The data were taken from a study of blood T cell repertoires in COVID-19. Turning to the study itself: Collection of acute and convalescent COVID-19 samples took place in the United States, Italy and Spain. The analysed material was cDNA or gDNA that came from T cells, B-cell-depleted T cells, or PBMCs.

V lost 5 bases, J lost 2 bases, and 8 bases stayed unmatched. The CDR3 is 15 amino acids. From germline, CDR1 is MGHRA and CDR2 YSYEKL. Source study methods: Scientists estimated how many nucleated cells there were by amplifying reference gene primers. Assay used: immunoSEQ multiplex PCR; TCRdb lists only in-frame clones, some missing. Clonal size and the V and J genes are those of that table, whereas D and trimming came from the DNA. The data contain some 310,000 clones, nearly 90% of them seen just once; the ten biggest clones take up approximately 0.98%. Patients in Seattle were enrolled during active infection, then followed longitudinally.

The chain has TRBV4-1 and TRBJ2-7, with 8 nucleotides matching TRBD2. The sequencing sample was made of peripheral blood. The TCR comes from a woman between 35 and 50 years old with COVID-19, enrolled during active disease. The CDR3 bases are TGCGCCAGCAGCGCCCGACTAGCGAGTACCTACGAGCAGTACTTC. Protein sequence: CASSARLASTYEQYF.